The sequence of this T cell receptor (beta chain) was determined in a study of Ad26.COV2.S vaccination and SARS-CoV-2 variants. Study outcomes and limitations: In TCR breadth and depth analyses, total T cell responses may have been underestimated.

Trimming left V 3 bases short and J 8 bases short, with 22 bases between. The CDR3 consists of 16 residues. Germline V CDR1 and CDR2: SEHNR, FQNEAQ (reference sequence). On this clone: The antigen is not known.

TCRdb's table, derived via immunoSEQ multiplex PCR, lists solely in-frame clones and lacks some. The table records approximately 340,000 clones, 90% to 95% of them present only once. Sample: peripheral blood, taken after recovery from COVID-19. The genes are TRBV7-9 and TRBJ1-2, with D unclear. The source of this sequence is a human donor who had recovered from COVID-19. The CDR3 protein is CASSLSFRRATEGYTF. The CDR3 DNA is TGTGCCAGCAGCTTGTCATTCAGACGGGCCACCGAGGGCTACACCTTC.